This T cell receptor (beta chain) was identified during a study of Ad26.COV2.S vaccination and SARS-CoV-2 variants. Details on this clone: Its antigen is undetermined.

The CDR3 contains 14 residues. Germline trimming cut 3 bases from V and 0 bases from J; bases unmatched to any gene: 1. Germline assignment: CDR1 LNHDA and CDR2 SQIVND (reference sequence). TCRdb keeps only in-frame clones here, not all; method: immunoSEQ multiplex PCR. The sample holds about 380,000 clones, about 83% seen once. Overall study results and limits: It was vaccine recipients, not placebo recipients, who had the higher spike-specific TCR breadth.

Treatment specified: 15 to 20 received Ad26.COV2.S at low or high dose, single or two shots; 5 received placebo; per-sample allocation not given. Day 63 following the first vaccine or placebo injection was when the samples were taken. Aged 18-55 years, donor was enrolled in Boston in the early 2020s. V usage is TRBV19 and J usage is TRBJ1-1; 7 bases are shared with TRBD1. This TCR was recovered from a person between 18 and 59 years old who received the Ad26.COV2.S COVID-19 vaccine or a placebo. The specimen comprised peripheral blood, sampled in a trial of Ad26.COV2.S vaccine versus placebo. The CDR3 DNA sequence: TGTGCCAGTAGTATGGGACAGATGAACACTGAAGCTTTCTTT. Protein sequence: CASSMGQMNTEAFF.